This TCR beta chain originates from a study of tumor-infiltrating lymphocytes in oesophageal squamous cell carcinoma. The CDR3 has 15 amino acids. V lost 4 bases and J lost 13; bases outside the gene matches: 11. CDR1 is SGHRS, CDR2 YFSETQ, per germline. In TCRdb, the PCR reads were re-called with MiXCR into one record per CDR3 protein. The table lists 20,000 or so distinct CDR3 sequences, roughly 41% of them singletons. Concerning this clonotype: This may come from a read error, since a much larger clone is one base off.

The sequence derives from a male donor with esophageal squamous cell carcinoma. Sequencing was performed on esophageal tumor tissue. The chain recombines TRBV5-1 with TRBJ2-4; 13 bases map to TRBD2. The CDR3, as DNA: TGCGCCAGCAGCCCAACTAGCGGGAGGGCTGGTGAGCAGTACTTC. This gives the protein CASSPTSGRAGEQYF.